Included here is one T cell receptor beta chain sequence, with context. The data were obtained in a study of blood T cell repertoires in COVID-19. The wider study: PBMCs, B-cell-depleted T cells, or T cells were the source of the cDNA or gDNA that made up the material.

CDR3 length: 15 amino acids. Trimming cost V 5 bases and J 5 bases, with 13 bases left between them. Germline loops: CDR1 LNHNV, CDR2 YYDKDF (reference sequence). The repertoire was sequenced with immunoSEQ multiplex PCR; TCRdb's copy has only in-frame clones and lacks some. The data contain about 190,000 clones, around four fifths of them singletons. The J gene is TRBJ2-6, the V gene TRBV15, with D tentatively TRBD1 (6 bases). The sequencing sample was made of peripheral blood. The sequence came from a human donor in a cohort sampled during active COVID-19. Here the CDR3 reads CATSPQQGRANVLTF. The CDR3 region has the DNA TGTGCCACCAGCCCCCAACAGGGTAGGGCCAACGTCCTGACTTTC.